This TCR beta chain comes out of a study of chemoradiotherapy in HPV16-positive cancers. Looking at the study overall: Functional T-cell assays on a couple of HPV16-positive patients' cells defined candidate HPV-specific clones and common TCR motifs.

The table came from immunoSEQ multiplex PCR; TCRdb's copy has only in-frame clones and leaves some out. Of some 5,400 clones listed, about 79% are singletons. V lost 3 bases to trimming and J lost 15 bases, with 12 bases between them. Germline V gene lookup returns CDR1 KGHSH and CDR2 LQKENI. This CDR3 is 12 amino acids long. The sample was taken from a patient who underwent chemoradiotherapy. The V call is TRBV18, the J call TRBJ1-6; no clear D. The sequence was collected from a human donor with HPV-associated anogenital cancer. The CDR3 nucleotides are TGTGCCAGCTCACCCGACGGGAGGGACCTCCACTTT. This translates into CASSPDGRDLHF.